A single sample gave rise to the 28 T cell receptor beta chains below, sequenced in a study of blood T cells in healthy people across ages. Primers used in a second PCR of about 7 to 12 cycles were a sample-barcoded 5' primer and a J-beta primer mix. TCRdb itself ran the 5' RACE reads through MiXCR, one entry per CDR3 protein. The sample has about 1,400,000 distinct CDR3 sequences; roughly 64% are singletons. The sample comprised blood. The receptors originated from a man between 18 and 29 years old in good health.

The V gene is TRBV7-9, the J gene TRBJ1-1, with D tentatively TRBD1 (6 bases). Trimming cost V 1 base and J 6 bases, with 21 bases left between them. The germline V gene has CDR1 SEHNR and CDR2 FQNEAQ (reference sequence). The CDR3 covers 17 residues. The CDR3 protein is CASSLGVQGGSRPEAFF. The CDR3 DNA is TGTGCCAGCAGCTTAGGGGTCCAAGGGGGTAGTCGACCTGAAGCTTTCTTT.

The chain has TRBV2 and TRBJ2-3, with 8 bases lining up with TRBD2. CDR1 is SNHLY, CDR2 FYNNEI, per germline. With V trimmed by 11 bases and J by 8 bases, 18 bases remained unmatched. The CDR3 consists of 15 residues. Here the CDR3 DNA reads TGTGCCGGCACCGCCGGGACTAGGTCTAGCGTTACGCAGTATTTT. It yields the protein CAGTAGTRSSVTQYF.

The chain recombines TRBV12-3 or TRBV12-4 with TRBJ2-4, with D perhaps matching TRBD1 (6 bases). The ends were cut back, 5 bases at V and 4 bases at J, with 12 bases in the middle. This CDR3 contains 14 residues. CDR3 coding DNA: TGTGCCAGCAGTCCCAGGGGCCTAAAAAACATTCAGTACTTC. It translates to CASSPRGLKNIQYF.

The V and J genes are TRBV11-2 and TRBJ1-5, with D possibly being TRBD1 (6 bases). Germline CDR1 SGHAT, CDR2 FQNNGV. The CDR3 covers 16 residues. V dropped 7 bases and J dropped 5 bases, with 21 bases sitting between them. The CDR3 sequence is CASTDRTVSSDQPQHF. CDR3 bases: TGTGCCAGCACCGATCGGACAGTCAGTTCGGATCAGCCCCAGCATTTT.

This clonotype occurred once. The CDR3 nucleotides read TGCAGTGCTAGAGATCGGGCAGGAGTATTCCCGAACACTGAAGCTTTCTTT. As protein: CSARDRAGVFPNTEAFF. The rearrangement uses TRBV20-1 and TRBJ1-1; no clear D gene. Between the trimmed V and J ends, which lost 0 bases and 1 base, there was a span of 18 bases. The CDR3 is made up of 17 amino acids. Germline V gives CDR1 DFQATT, CDR2 SNEGSKA (reference sequence).

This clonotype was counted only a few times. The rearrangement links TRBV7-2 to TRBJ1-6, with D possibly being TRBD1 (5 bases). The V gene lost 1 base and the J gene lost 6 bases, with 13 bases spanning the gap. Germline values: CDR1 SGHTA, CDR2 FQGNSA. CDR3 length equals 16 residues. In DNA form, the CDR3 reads TGTGCCAGCAGCTTAGGAAGGGGATTGGGTAATTCACCCCTCCACTTT. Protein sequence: CASSLGRGLGNSPLHF.

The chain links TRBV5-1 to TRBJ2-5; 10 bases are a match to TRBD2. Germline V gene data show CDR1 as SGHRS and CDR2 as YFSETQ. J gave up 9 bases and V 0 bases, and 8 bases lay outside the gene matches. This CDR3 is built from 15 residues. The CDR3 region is CASSLVAVAGGPQYF. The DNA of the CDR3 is TGCGCCAGCAGCTTGGTTGCAGTAGCGGGGGGCCCCCAGTACTTC.

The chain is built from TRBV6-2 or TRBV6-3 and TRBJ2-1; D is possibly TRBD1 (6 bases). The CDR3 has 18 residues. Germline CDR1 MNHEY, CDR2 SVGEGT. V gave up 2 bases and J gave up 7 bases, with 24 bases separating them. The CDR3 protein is CASSYHLDSARNNNEQFF. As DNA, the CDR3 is TGTGCCAGCAGTTACCACCTGGACAGCGCTCGAAATAATAATGAGCAGTTCTTC.

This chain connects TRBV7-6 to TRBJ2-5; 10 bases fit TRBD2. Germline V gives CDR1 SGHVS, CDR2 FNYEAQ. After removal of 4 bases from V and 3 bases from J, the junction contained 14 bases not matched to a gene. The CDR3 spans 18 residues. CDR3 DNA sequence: TGTGCCAGCAGCTCGGCGGGACTAGCGTTAGGGGAGAAAGAGACCCAGTACTTC. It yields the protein CASSSAGLALGEKETQYF. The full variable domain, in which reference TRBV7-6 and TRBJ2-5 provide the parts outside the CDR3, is GAGVSQSPRYKVTKRGQDVALRCDPISGHVSLYWYRQALGQGPEFLTYFNYEAQQDKSGLPNDRFSAERPEGSISTLTIQRTEQRDSAMYRCASSSAGLALGEKETQYFGPGTRLLVL.

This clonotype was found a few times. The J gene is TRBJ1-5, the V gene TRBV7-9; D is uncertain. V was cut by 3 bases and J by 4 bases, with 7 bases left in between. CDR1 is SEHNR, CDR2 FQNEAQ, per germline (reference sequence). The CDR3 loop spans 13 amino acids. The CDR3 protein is CASSFERNQPQHF. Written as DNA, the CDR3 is TGTGCCAGCAGCTTTGAGAGGAATCAGCCCCAGCATTTT.

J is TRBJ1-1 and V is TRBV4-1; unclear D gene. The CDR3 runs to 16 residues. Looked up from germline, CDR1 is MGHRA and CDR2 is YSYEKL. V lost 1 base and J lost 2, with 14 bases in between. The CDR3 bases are TGCGCCAGCAGCCAAGGAAGTACGGGGATTAACACTGAAGCTTTCTTT. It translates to CASSQGSTGINTEAFF.

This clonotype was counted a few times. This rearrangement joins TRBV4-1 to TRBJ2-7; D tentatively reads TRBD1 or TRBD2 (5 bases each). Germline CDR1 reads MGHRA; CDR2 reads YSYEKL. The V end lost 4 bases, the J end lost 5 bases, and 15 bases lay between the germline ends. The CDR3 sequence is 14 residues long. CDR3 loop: CASSRDPGSDEQYF. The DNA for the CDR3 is TGCGCCAGCAGCCGGGACCCGGGTTCTGACGAGCAGTACTTC.

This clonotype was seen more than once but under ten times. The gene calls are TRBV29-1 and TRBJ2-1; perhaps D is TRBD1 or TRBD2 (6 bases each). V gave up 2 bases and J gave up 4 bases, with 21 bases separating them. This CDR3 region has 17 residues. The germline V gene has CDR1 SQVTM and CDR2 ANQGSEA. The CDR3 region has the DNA TGCAGCGTTGAAAACGAAGGTCCGAGGGGGGAGTACAATGAGCAGTTCTTC. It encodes CSVENEGPRGEYNEQFF.

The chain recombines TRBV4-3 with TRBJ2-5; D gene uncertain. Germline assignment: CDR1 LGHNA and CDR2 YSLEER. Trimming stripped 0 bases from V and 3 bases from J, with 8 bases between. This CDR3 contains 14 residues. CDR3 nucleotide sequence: TGCGCCAGCAGCCAAGATGAAGGGAAAGAGACCCAGTACTTC. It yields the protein CASSQDEGKETQYF.

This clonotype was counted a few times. CDR3 sequence (DNA): TGTGCCAGCAGAGACCCGGGTGCTGAGCAGTTCTTC. It codes for CASRDPGAEQFF. The V and J genes are TRBV27 and TRBJ2-1; D is ambiguous. The V gene's germline CDR1 is MNHEY and CDR2 SMNVEV (reference sequence). Trimming removed 6 bases at V and 9 bases at J, with 12 bases between. This CDR3 region has 12 residues.

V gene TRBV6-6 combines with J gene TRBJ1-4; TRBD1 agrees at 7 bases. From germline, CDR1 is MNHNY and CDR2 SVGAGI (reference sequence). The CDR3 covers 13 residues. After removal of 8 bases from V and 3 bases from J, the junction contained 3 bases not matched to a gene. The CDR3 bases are TGTGCCAGCGCCGGGACAGCTAATGAAAAACTGTTTTTT. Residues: CASAGTANEKLFF.

The CDR3 protein is CASSQDVTGTYEQYF. The CDR3 bases are TGTGCCAGCAGCCAAGATGTGACAGGTACCTACGAGCAGTACTTC. This chain uses TRBV3-1 with TRBJ2-7, with D possibly TRBD1 on 6 matching bases. CDR1 LGHDT and CDR2 YNNKEL come from the germline V gene (reference sequence). V gave up 0 bases and J gave up 2 bases, with 11 bases separating them. The CDR3 length is 15 residues.

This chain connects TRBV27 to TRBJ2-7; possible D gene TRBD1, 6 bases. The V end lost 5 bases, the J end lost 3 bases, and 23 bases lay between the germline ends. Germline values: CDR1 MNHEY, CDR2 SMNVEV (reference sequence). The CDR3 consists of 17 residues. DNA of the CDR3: TGTGCCAGCAGTCCTACATTTCGACAGACAGGTAACTACGAGCAGTACTTC. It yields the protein CASSPTFRQTGNYEQYF.

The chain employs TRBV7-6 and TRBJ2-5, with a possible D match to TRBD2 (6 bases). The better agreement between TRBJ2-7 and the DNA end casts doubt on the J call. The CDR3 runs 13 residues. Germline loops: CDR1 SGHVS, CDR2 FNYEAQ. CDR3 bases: TGTGCCAGCAGCCTAAGGGACTTCTACGAGCAGTACTTC. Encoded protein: CASSLRDFYEQYF.

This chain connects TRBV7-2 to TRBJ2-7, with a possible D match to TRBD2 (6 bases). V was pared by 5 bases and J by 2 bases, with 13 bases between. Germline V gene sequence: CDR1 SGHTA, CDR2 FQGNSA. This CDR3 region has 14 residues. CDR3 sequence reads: CASSRGLTTYEQYF. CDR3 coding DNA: TGTGCCAGCAGCCGGGGACTGACCACCTACGAGCAGTACTTC. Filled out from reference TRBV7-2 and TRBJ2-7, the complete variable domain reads GAGVSQSPSNKVTEKGKDVELRCDPISGHTALYWYRQSLGQGLEFLIYFQGNSAPDKSGLPSDRFSAERTGGSVSTLTIQRTQQEDSAVYLCASSRGLTTYEQYFGPGTRLTVT.

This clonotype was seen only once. The CDR3 reads CASSYSIGDNSYEQYF. CDR3 bases: TGTGCCAGCAGTTACTCGATTGGGGACAACTCCTACGAGCAGTACTTC. The chain couples TRBV6-5 to TRBJ2-7, with D possibly matching TRBD1 (6 bases). The CDR3 is 16 residues long. The V and J ends lost 0 bases and 0 bases respectively, with 12 bases between them. Germline V gene data show CDR1 as MNHEY and CDR2 as SVGAGI.

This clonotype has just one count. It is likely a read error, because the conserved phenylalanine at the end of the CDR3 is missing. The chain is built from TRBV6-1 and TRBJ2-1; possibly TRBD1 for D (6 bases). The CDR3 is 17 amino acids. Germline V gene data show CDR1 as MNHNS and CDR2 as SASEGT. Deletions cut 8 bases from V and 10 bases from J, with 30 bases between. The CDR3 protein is CASGTGHRADQRSEQFL. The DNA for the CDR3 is TGTGCCAGCGGGACGGGACACCGCGCGGACCAGAGATCGGAGCAGTTCTTA.

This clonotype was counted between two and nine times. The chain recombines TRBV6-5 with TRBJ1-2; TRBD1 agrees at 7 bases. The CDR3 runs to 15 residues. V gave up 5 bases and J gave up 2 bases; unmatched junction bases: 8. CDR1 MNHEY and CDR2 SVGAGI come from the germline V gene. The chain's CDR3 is CASSRSRDSNYGYTF. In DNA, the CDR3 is TGTGCCAGCAGTCGATCCCGGGACAGCAACTATGGCTACACCTTC.

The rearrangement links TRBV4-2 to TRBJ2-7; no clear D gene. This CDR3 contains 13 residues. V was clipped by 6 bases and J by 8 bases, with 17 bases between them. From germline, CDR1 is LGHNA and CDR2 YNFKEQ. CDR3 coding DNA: TGTGCCAGCAGTCCTTTCCCGGAGTTGAAGCAGTACTTC. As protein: CASSPFPELKQYF.

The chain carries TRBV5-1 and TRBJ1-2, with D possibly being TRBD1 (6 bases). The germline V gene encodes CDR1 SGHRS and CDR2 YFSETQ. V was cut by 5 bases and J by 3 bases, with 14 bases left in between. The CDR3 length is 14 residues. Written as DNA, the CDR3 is TGCGCCAGCAGGTCCGGAGGGGGTGACTATGGCTACACCTTC. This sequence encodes CASRSGGGDYGYTF.

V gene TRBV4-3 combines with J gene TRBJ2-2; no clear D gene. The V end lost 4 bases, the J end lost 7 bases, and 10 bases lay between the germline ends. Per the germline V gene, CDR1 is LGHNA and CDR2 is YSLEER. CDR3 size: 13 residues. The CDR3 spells CASSPAPGGELFF. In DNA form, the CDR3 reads TGCGCCAGCAGCCCGGCGCCGGGCGGGGAGCTGTTTTTT.

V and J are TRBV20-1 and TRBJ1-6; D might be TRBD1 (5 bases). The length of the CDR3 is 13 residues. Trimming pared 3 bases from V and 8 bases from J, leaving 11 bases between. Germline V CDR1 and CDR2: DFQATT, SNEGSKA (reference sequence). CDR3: CSASQGRYSPLHF. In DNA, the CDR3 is TGCAGTGCTAGTCAGGGAAGGTATTCACCCCTCCACTTT.

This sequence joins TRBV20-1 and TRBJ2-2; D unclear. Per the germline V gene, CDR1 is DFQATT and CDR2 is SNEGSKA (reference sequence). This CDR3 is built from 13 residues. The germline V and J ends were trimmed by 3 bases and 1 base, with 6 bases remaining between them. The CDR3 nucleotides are TGCAGTGCTAGTCTCATGAACACCGGGGAGCTGTTTTTT. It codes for CSASLMNTGELFF.